The 30 T cell receptor beta chains below all came from one sample that was sequenced in a study of T-cell memory formation after mild COVID-19. MiXCR, run by TCRdb on the 5' RACE reads, gives a single entry per CDR3 protein. The sample has 300,000 to 400,000 distinct CDR3 sequences; 25% to 30% are singletons. The sequenced sample was PBMCs or a T cell subset sorted from them (not recorded which). Receptors were obtained from an adult woman who had mild COVID-19 (a few samples of this study predate the infection). Cell type and time point are not known.

CDR3 DNA: TGTGCCAGCAGCCCCGACGTGGGACTAGCGGGAGACTACGAGCAGTACTTC. Amino acid sequence: CASSPDVGLAGDYEQYF. V is TRBV7-2 and J is TRBJ2-7, with 14 bases aligning to TRBD2. Germline loops: CDR1 SGHTA, CDR2 FQGNSA. V shed 5 bases and J 3 bases; nucleotides not matched to a gene: 9. This CDR3 region has 17 residues.

The chain employs TRBV5-6 and TRBJ1-1, with a possible D match to TRBD1 (5 bases). The CDR3 totals 14 residues. V was cut by 3 bases and J by 3 bases, with 12 bases left in between. Germline CDR1 and CDR2: SGHDT and YYEEEE. The CDR3 nucleotides read TGTGCCAGCAGCTCCATGCGGGGGTACACTGAAGCTTTCTTT. Translating gives CASSSMRGYTEAFF.

About this clonotype itself: The germline gene is not matched at one end of the junction; a read error may be the cause. This chain joins TRBV29-1 and TRBJ2-1; possibly TRBD1 for D (5 bases). The germline V gene encodes CDR1 SQVTM and CDR2 ANQGSEA. The CDR3 has 15 residues. The CDR3 nucleotides are TGCAGCGCTGAAGCGAACTCAGGGTGGTACAATGAGCAGTTCTTC. Its translation is CSAEANSGWYNEQFF.

This clonotype was found once. The chain employs TRBV5-1 and TRBJ2-6, with D perhaps TRBD2 (6 bases). The length of the CDR3 is 17 residues. From germline, CDR1 is SGHRS and CDR2 YFSETQ. Trimming removed 2 bases from V and 0 bases from J, with 12 bases in between. The chain's CDR3 is CASSFLAGSSGANVLTF. The CDR3 DNA is TGCGCCAGCAGCTTCCTCGCGGGGAGCTCTGGGGCCAACGTCCTGACTTTC.

This clonotype was observed a handful of times. The rearrangement joins TRBV9 to TRBJ2-7; weak D call: TRBD1 (5 bases). Per the germline V gene, CDR1 is SGDLS and CDR2 is YYNGEE. CDR3 size: 13 residues. V was trimmed by 7 bases and J by 4 bases, leaving 15 bases between them. In DNA, the CDR3 is TGTGCCAGCGGACAAGGATACGGTTACGAGCAGTACTTC. Translating gives CASGQGYGYEQYF.

The chain links TRBV6-2 or TRBV6-3 to TRBJ2-2; no clear D gene. V lost 6 bases, J lost 6 bases, and 8 bases lay in between. The CDR3 length is 12 residues. CDR1 is MNHEY and CDR2 is SVGEGT in the germline V gene. The DNA for the CDR3 is TGTGCCAGCAGGCCTTCTCCCGGGGAGCTGTTTTTT. Translating it yields CASRPSPGELFF.

This clonotype turned up a few times. The chain combines TRBV2 with TRBJ2-7; 9 bases align to TRBD1. The V gene end was trimmed by 6 bases and the J gene end by 6 bases; junction bases not matched to a gene: 6. The CDR3 is 13 residues long. Germline V gene data show CDR1 as SNHLY and CDR2 as FYNNEI. CDR3 DNA sequence: TGTGCCAGCAGGGGACAGGGCTCCAGCGAGCAGTACTTC. It translates to CASRGQGSSEQYF. Full variable domain (outside the CDR3, taken from reference TRBV2 and TRBJ2-7): EPEVTQTPSHQVTQMGQEVILRCVPISNHLYFYWYRQILGQKVEFLVSFYNNEISEKSEIFDDQFSVERPDGSNFTLKIRSTKLEDSAMYFCASRGQGSSEQYFGPGTRLTVT.

This clonotype was picked up a small number of times. The rearrangement links TRBV11-2 to TRBJ1-1; the D gene is possibly TRBD1 (6 bases). This CDR3 is built from 20 residues. V lost 4 bases to trimming and J lost 0 bases, with 27 bases between them. Germline V CDR1 and CDR2: SGHAT, FQNNGV. Here the CDR3 reads CASSSEGQPGLGGLNTEAFF. Written as DNA, the CDR3 is TGTGCCAGCAGCTCAGAGGGCCAACCGGGGCTTGGGGGCTTGAACACTGAAGCTTTCTTT.

V is TRBV4-2 and J is TRBJ1-6; D uncertain. The CDR3 runs to 16 residues. The germline V gene has CDR1 LGHNA and CDR2 YNFKEQ. The V end lost 0 bases, the J end lost 3 bases, and 9 bases lay between the germline ends. CDR3 loop: CASSQESGNYNSPLHF. The CDR3 coding sequence is TGTGCCAGCAGCCAAGAATCCGGGAACTATAATTCACCCCTCCACTTT.

This clonotype was seen a handful of times. The J gene is TRBJ2-1, the V gene TRBV3-1, with 7 bases aligning to TRBD1. The CDR3 is 14 residues long. CDR1 and CDR2 (germline): LGHDT, YNNKEL (reference sequence). The J segment lost 8 bases and the V segment lost 4 bases, leaving 8 bases of the junction unmatched. The CDR3 sequence: CASSPDRVRDEQFF. CDR3 bases: TGTGCCAGCAGCCCCGACAGGGTCCGGGATGAGCAGTTCTTC.

The J gene is TRBJ2-2, the V gene TRBV9; TRBD1 agrees at 9 bases. CDR3 size: 15 residues. V shed 0 bases, J shed 3 bases, and the junction held 0 bases outside the gene matches. Germline CDR1 SGDLS, CDR2 YYNGEE. CDR3 bases: TGTGCCAGCAGCGTAGGGACAGGGGACACCGGGGAGCTGTTTTTT. Translation: CASSVGTGDTGELFF. Combining the CDR3 with reference TRBV9 and TRBJ2-2 gives the whole variable domain DSGVTQTPKHLITATGQRVTLRCSPRSGDLSVYWYQQSLDQGLQFLIQYYNGEERAKGNILERFSAQQFPDLHSELNLSSLELGDSALYFCASSVGTGDTGELFFGEGSRLTVL.

In DNA form, the CDR3 reads TGTGCCAGCAGCTTGAGTGAGGGAGACCGACGGCGCCAGTACTTC. It is translated as CASSLSEGDRRRQYF. The chain carries TRBV12-3 or TRBV12-4 and TRBJ2-5; TRBD2 is a possible D gene (5 bases). The V end lost 6 bases, the J end lost 10 bases, and 24 bases lay between the germline ends. This CDR3 has 15 residues.

The chain is built from TRBV12-3 or TRBV12-4 and TRBJ2-3; the D is unclear. V was pared by 5 bases and J by 1 base, with 13 bases between. This CDR3 has 15 residues. The CDR3 protein is CASSHPTVRTDTQYF. In nucleotides, the CDR3 is TGTGCCAGCAGTCATCCCACAGTCCGCACAGATACGCAGTATTTT.

This clonotype was detected a few times. The chain carries TRBV7-2 and TRBJ1-5, with a tentative D call TRBD1 (5 bases). Germline loops: CDR1 SGHTA, CDR2 FQGNSA. The germline V and J ends were trimmed by 5 bases and 3 bases, with 14 bases remaining between them. The CDR3 length is 15 residues. As DNA, the CDR3 is TGTGCCAGCAGCCCCTGGGAGGGGAACAATCAGCCCCAGCATTTT. It specifies CASSPWEGNNQPQHF.

This chain uses TRBV4-3 with TRBJ2-7; 9 bases line up with TRBD2. The CDR3 extends over 16 amino acids. Germline trimming cut 4 bases from V and 0 bases from J; bases unmatched to any gene: 7. The germline CDR1 and CDR2 sequences are LGHNA and YSLEER. The CDR3 sequence: CASSPGTSRSSYEQYF. The DNA for the CDR3 is TGCGCCAGCAGCCCCGGGACTAGCAGGAGCTCCTACGAGCAGTACTTC.

This clonotype has more than one count but fewer than ten. V is TRBV5-1 and J is TRBJ2-7; TRBD1 agrees at 7 bases. The CDR3 loop spans 14 amino acids. Germline values: CDR1 SGHRS, CDR2 YFSETQ. V lost 2 bases to trimming and J lost 2 bases; unmatched junction nucleotides: 4. The CDR3 loop is CASSFGTEAYEQYF. CDR3 coding DNA: TGCGCCAGCAGCTTTGGGACAGAAGCCTACGAGCAGTACTTC. The whole variable domain, remainder taken from reference TRBV5-1 and TRBJ2-7, is KAGVTQTPRYLIKTRGQQVTLSCSPISGHRSVSWYQQTPGQGLQFLFEYFSETQRNKGNFPGRFSGRQFSNSRSEMNVSTLELGDSALYLCASSFGTEAYEQYFGPGTRLTVT.

This clonotype was observed a handful of times. This chain connects TRBV7-9 to TRBJ2-3; D is possibly TRBD2 (5 bases). Trimming left V 8 bases short and J 6 bases short, with 18 bases between. CDR3 length: 14 residues. Germline assignment: CDR1 SEHNR and CDR2 FQNEAQ (reference sequence). The CDR3 is CASRIRGVEDTQYF. The CDR3 nucleotides read TGTGCCAGCCGCATCCGGGGAGTAGAGGATACGCAGTATTTT.

The chain carries TRBV6-6 and TRBJ1-5; the match to TRBD1 covers 8 bases. The germline CDR1 and CDR2 sequences are MNHNY and SVGAGI (reference sequence). V was clipped by 4 bases and J by 7 bases; unmatched bases: 3. There are 13 residues in the CDR3. The CDR3 DNA reads TGTGCCAGCAGTTCGGCAGGGGGCCAGCCCCAGCATTTT. Its translation is CASSSAGGQPQHF.

The rearrangement uses TRBV12-3 or TRBV12-4 and TRBJ2-5; 7 bases fit TRBD2. After removal of 7 bases from V and 5 bases from J, the junction contained 13 bases not matched to a gene. The length of the CDR3 is 15 residues. CDR3 DNA: TGTGCCAGCATCCCCGGGACTACCAGACGCGAGACCCAGTACTTC. Its protein product is CASIPGTTRRETQYF.

The chain has TRBV10-3 and TRBJ2-5, with 8 positions matching TRBD1. This CDR3 region has 15 residues. After removal of 2 bases from V and 5 bases from J, the junction contained 7 bases not matched to a gene. Germline V gives CDR1 ENHRY, CDR2 SYGVKD. The CDR3 protein is CAISEGQGAPETQYF. Here the CDR3 DNA reads TGTGCCATCAGTGAGGGGCAGGGGGCGCCTGAGACCCAGTACTTC.

This clonotype was counted at least ten times. The gene calls are TRBV7-2 and TRBJ2-2; D unclear. This CDR3 is 13 amino acids long. Trimming pared 6 bases from V and 0 bases from J, leaving 5 bases between. Germline loops: CDR1 SGHTA, CDR2 FQGNSA. This CDR3 reads CASSRTNTGELFF. CDR3 nucleotide sequence: TGTGCCAGCAGTCGCACGAACACCGGGGAGCTGTTTTTT.

The chain recombines TRBV18 with TRBJ2-5; D possibly matches TRBD1 or TRBD2 (6 bases each). The CDR3 runs 14 residues. CDR1 is KGHSH, CDR2 LQKENI, per germline. V dropped 4 bases and J dropped 3 bases, with 12 bases sitting between them. DNA of the CDR3: TGTGCCAGCTCACTCCGAGGGGGGAAAGAGACCCAGTACTTC. Protein product: CASSLRGGKETQYF.

This clonotype was counted a few times. The CDR3 sequence is CASSYNRGQNYEQYF. Here the CDR3 DNA reads TGTGCCAGCAGTTACAATAGGGGACAAAACTACGAGCAGTACTTC. V gene TRBV6-2 or TRBV6-3 combines with J gene TRBJ2-7; D is possibly TRBD1 (6 bases). The germline gives CDR1 MNHEY, CDR2 SVGEGT. The CDR3 loop spans 15 amino acids. Trimming took 2 bases from V and 3 from J, leaving 14 bases between them.

The chain has TRBV5-5 and TRBJ2-3, with D maybe TRBD1 (6 bases). This CDR3 has 15 residues. The V gene's germline CDR1 is SGHKS and CDR2 YYEKEE (reference sequence). V lost 2 bases and J 0 bases, leaving 10 bases between the germline ends. The CDR3 coding sequence is TGTGCCAGCAGCTTTTGGGACACTAGCACAGATACGCAGTATTTT. Its protein product is CASSFWDTSTDTQYF.

This chain connects TRBV2 to TRBJ1-6; unclear D gene. The CDR3 length is 13 residues. The V gene's germline CDR1 is SNHLY and CDR2 FYNNEI. Trimming removed 6 bases from V and 4 bases from J, with 7 bases in between. The CDR3: CASRGIYNSPLHF. The CDR3 bases are TGTGCCAGCAGGGGGATTTATAATTCACCCCTCCACTTT.

With respect to this clonotype: One base away lies a much larger clone, so this may be a sequencing read error. This chain connects TRBV6-1 to TRBJ2-1; D unclear. With 8 bases removed from V and 4 bases from J, the gap between germline ends came to 12 bases. CDR1 and CDR2 from the germline V gene are MNHNS and SASEGT. The length of the CDR3 is 13 residues. The CDR3 loop is CASRWVGYNEQFF. CDR3 sequence (DNA): TGTGCCAGCCGCTGGGTGGGGTACAATGAGCAGTTCTTC.

The V and J genes are TRBV3-1 and TRBJ2-5, with 9 bases aligning to TRBD2. Germline assignment: CDR1 LGHDT and CDR2 YNNKEL (reference sequence). V gave up 1 base and J gave up 3 bases; unmatched junction bases: 6. This CDR3 has 16 residues. The CDR3 reads CASSQGPSGAKETQYF. The CDR3 nucleotides read TGTGCCAGCAGCCAAGGACCTAGCGGGGCGAAAGAGACCCAGTACTTC.

The table lists this clonotype with a few counts. The chain couples TRBV6-1 to TRBJ2-7; 8 bases match TRBD1. The CDR3 spans 15 residues. J was trimmed by 7 bases and V by 3 bases; bases with no gene match: 11. CDR1 and CDR2 (germline): MNHNS, SASEGT. The CDR3 loop reads CASSEVPGQAMEQYF. The DNA of the CDR3 is TGTGCCAGCAGTGAGGTCCCGGGACAGGCTATGGAGCAGTACTTC.

This clonotype appeared a few times. V usage is TRBV20-1 and J usage is TRBJ1-1, with a weak D call TRBD1 (6 bases). The CDR3 covers 14 residues. Looked up from germline, CDR1 is DFQATT and CDR2 is SNEGSKA (reference sequence). Trimming removed 2 bases from V and 1 base from J, with 11 bases in between. The CDR3 is CSARLTGRNTEAFF. CDR3 in DNA: TGCAGTGCTAGACTTACAGGGAGGAACACTGAAGCTTTCTTT.

The chain uses TRBV5-1 and TRBJ2-7; maybe TRBD2 (6 bases). The CDR3 loop spans 14 amino acids. The ends were cut back, 4 bases at V and 2 bases at J, with 13 bases in the middle. Germline assignment: CDR1 SGHRS and CDR2 YFSETQ. The CDR3: CASSPGTQPYEQYF. In nucleotides, the CDR3 is TGCGCCAGCAGCCCCGGGACTCAGCCCTACGAGCAGTACTTC. Full variable domain (rest looked up from reference TRBV5-1 and TRBJ2-7): KAGVTQTPRYLIKTRGQQVTLSCSPISGHRSVSWYQQTPGQGLQFLFEYFSETQRNKGNFPGRFSGRQFSNSRSEMNVSTLELGDSALYLCASSPGTQPYEQYFGPGTRLTVT.